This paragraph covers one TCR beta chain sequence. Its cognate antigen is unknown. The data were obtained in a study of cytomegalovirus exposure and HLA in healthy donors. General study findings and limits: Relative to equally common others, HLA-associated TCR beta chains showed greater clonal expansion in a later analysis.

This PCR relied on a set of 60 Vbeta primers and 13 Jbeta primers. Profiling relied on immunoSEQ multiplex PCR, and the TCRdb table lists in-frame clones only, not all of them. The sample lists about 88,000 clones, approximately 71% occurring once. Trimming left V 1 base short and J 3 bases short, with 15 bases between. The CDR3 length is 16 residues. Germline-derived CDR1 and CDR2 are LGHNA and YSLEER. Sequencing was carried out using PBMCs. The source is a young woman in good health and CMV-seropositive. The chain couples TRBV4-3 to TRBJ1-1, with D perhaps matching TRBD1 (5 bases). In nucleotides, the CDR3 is TGCGCCAGCAGCCAAGGGAGAGCAGGGAGGGACACTGAAGCTTTCTTT. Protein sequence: CASSQGRAGRDTEAFF.